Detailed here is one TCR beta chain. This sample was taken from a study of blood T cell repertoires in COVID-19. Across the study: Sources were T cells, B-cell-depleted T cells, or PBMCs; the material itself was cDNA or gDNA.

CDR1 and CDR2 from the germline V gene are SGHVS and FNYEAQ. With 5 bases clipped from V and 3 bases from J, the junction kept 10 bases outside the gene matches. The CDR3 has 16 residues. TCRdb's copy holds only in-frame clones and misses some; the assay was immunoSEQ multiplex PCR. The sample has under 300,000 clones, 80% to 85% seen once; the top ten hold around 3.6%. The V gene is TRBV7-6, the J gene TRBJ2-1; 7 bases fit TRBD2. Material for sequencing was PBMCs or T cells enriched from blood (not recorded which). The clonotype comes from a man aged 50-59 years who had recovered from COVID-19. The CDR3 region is CASSQQRLAVYNEQFF. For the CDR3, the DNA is TGTGCCAGCAGCCAGCAACGCCTAGCGGTCTACAATGAGCAGTTCTTC.